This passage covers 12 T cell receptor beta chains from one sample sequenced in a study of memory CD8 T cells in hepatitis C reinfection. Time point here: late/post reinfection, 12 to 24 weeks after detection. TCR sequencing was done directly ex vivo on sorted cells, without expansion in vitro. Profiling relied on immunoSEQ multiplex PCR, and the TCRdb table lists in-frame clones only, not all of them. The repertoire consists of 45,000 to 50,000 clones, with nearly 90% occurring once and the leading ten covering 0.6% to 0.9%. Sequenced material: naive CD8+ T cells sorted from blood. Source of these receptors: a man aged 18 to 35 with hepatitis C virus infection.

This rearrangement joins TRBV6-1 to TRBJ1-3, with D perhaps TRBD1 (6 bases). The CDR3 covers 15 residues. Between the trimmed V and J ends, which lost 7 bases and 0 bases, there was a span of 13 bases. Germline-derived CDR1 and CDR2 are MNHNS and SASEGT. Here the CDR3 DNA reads TGTGCCAGCACACAGGGCCCATACTCTGGAAACACCATATATTTT. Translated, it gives CASTQGPYSGNTIYF.

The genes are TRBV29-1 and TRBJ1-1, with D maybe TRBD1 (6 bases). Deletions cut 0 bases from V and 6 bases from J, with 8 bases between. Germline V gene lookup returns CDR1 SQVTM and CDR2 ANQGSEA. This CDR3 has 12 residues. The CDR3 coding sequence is TGCAGCGTTGAAGATCGACAGGCTGAAGCTTTCTTT. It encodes CSVEDRQAEAFF.

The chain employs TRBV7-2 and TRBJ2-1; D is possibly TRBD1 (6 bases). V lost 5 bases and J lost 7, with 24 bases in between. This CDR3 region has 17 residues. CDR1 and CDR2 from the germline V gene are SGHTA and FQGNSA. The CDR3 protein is CASSPTREVARGNEQFF. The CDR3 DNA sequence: TGTGCCAGCAGCCCTACCCGCGAGGTAGCGAGGGGGAATGAGCAGTTCTTC.

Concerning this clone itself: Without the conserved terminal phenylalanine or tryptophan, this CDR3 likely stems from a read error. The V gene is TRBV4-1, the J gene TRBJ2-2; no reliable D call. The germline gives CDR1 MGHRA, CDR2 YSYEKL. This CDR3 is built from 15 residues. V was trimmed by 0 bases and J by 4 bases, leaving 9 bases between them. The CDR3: CASSQDGLATGELFL. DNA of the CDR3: TGCGCCAGCAGCCAAGATGGGCTTGCCACCGGGGAGCTGTTTCTT.

This CDR3 reads CASSPGGTYEQYF. The CDR3 nucleotides read TGTGCCAGCAGCCCCGGAGGCACCTACGAGCAGTACTTC. The chain couples TRBV27 to TRBJ2-7, with D possibly matching TRBD2 (5 bases). CDR1 MNHEY and CDR2 SMNVEV come from the germline V gene (reference sequence). The length of the CDR3 is 13 residues. V lost 6 bases and J 2 bases, leaving 11 bases between the germline ends.

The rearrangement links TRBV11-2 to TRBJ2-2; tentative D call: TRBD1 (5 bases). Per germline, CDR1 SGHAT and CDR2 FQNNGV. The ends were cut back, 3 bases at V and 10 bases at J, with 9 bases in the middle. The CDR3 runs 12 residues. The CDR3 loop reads CASSLGQPELFF. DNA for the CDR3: TGTGCCAGCAGCTTGGGGCAGCCGGAGCTGTTTTTT.

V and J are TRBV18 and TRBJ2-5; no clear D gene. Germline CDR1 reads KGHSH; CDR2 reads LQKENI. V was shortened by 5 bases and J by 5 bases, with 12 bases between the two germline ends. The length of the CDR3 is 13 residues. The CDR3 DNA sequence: TGTGCCAGCTCATCCGCGAATTTTGAGACCCAGTACTTC. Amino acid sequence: CASSSANFETQYF.

The CDR3 DNA sequence: TGTGCCAGCAGTGTCGGCGGGGAGCTGTTTTTT. Translation: CASSVGGELFF. The chain couples TRBV25-1 to TRBJ2-2; D gene unclear. From germline, CDR1 is MGHDK and CDR2 SYGVNS. V lost 4 bases, J lost 7 bases, and 4 bases lay in between. The CDR3 covers 11 residues.

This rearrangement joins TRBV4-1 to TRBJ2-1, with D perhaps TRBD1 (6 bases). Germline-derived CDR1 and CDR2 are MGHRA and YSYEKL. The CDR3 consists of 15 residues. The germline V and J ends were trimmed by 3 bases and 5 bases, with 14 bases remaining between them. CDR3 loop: CASSQILGTNNEQFF. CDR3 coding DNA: TGCGCCAGCAGCCAGATCTTAGGGACAAACAATGAGCAGTTCTTC.

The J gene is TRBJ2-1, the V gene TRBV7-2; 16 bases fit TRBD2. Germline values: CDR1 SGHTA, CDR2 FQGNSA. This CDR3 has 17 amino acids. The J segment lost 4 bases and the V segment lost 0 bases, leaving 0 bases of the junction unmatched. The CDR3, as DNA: TGTGCCAGCAGCTTAGCGGGACTAGCGGGGGGGTACAATGAGCAGTTCTTC. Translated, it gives CASSLAGLAGGYNEQFF.

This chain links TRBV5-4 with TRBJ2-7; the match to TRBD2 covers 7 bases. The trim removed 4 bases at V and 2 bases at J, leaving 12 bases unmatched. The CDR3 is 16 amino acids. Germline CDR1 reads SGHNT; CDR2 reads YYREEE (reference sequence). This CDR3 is CASSPTLADNTYEQYF. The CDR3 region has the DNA TGTGCCAGCAGCCCTACCCTAGCGGATAACACCTACGAGCAGTACTTC.

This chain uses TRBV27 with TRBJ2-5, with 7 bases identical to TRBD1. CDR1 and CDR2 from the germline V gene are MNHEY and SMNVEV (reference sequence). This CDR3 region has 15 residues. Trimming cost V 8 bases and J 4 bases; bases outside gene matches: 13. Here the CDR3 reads CASGDRALAGETQYF. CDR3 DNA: TGTGCCAGCGGAGACAGGGCCCTGGCCGGAGAGACCCAGTACTTC.